Listed below are T cell receptor beta chains from one sample, sequenced in a study of T-cell memory formation after mild COVID-19. Via MiXCR, TCRdb re-called the 5' RACE reads, giving one row per CDR3 protein. The sample lists around 310,000 distinct CDR3 sequences; roughly 15% were seen once. The sequencing input was PBMCs or a T cell subset sorted from them (not recorded which). These receptors all stem from a man younger than 35 who had mild COVID-19 (a few samples of this study predate the infection). Cell type and time point are not known. CDR3s include the opening cysteine and the closing phenylalanine or tryptophan. A D gene is named only where the DNA matches it firmly. Size tells how often a clone was seen (once, few, many) or the class of an expanded clone, and some rows leave it out.

d_call: -
clone_size: -
j_call: TRBJ2-6
v_call: TRBV15
cdr3_nt: TGTGCCACCGGTCAGGGGGGAAGTTTCTCTGGGGCCACCGTCCTGACTTTC
cdr3_aa: CATGQGGSFSGATVLTF

d_call: -
clone_size: -
j_call: TRBJ2-1
v_call: TRBV20-1
cdr3_nt: TGCAGTGCCCGCGTGAACAATGAGCAGTTCTTC
cdr3_aa: CSARVNNEQFF

d_call: TRBD1
clone_size: -
j_call: TRBJ2-7
v_call: TRBV20-1
cdr3_nt: TGCAGTGCTAGAGCTATGGGACAGGAATACGAGCAGTACTTC
cdr3_aa: CSARAMGQEYEQYF

d_call: -
clone_size: -
j_call: TRBJ1-2
v_call: TRBV2
cdr3_nt: TGTGCCAGCAGTGGGGGGTCCAGCTATGGCTACACCTTC
cdr3_aa: CASSGGSSYGYTF

d_call: -
clone_size: few
j_call: TRBJ1-4
v_call: TRBV7-9
cdr3_nt: TGTGCCAGCAGCCCAAGACGGGAGTGGCGGTTGTTTTTT
cdr3_aa: CASSPRREWRLFF

d_call: -
clone_size: -
j_call: TRBJ1-1
v_call: TRBV6-6
cdr3_nt: TGTGCCAGCAGTTACTCGTGGGACATGCACACTGAAGCTTTCTTT
cdr3_aa: CASSYSWDMHTEAFF

d_call: TRBD1
clone_size: -
j_call: TRBJ1-1
v_call: TRBV9
cdr3_nt: TGTGCCAGCAGCGTTCAGGGGGCGCCTAATGAAGCTTTCTTT
cdr3_aa: CASSVQGAPNEAFF

d_call: TRBD2
clone_size: once
j_call: TRBJ2-2
v_call: TRBV11-3
cdr3_nt: TGTGCCAGCAGCTTTAGCGGGGGCAGCTTCACCGGGGAGCTGTTTTTT
cdr3_aa: CASSFSGGSFTGELFF

d_call: -
clone_size: many
j_call: TRBJ1-1
v_call: TRBV6-2/TRBV6-3
cdr3_nt: TGTGCCAGCAGCCCTTTCCCCGGGACTGGAAGTGAAGCTTTCTTT
cdr3_aa: CASSPFPGTGSEAFF

d_call: -
clone_size: -
j_call: TRBJ2-2
v_call: TRBV20-1
cdr3_nt: TGCAGTGCTAGTGGAGGTCAGGGCGTTTACACCGGGGAGCTGTTTTTT
cdr3_aa: CSASGGQGVYTGELFF

d_call: -
clone_size: few
j_call: TRBJ1-1
v_call: TRBV12-3/TRBV12-4
cdr3_nt: TGTGCCAGCAGTTTAGCAGGGGCTTTGACTGAAGCTTTCTTT
cdr3_aa: CASSLAGALTEAFF

d_call: -
clone_size: -
j_call: TRBJ1-5
v_call: TRBV27
cdr3_nt: TGTGCCAGCAGCTCAAGTTTTAGTAGCAATCAGCCCCAGCATTTT
cdr3_aa: CASSSSFSSNQPQHF

d_call: -
clone_size: few
j_call: TRBJ2-2
v_call: TRBV5-1
cdr3_nt: TGCGCCAGCAGCTTCGCGCAGGGGATCACCGGGGAGCTGTTTTTT
cdr3_aa: CASSFAQGITGELFF

d_call: TRBD1
clone_size: -
j_call: TRBJ1-2
v_call: TRBV4-1
cdr3_nt: TGCGCCAGCAGCCAAGACCCGGACAGGGGTTATGGCTACACCTTC
cdr3_aa: CASSQDPDRGYGYTF

d_call: -
clone_size: -
j_call: TRBJ2-1
v_call: TRBV7-9
cdr3_nt: TGTGCCAGCAGCTTACTAGCCCCGAGCTCCTACAATGAGCAGTTCTTC
cdr3_aa: CASSLLAPSSYNEQFF

d_call: -
clone_size: -
j_call: TRBJ1-1
v_call: TRBV27
cdr3_nt: TGTGCCAGCAGGCGGCCAGGGAACACTGAAGCTTTCTTT
cdr3_aa: CASRRPGNTEAFF

d_call: -
clone_size: -
j_call: TRBJ1-1
v_call: TRBV7-2
cdr3_nt: TGTGCCACAACGCGTGGGGCGGCGAACACTGAAGCTTTCTTT
cdr3_aa: CATTRGAANTEAFF

d_call: -
clone_size: -
j_call: TRBJ2-2
v_call: TRBV24-1
cdr3_nt: TGTGCCACCAGTGATTCTGACGGGTCACCCCGGGAGCTGTTTTTT
cdr3_aa: CATSDSDGSPRELFF

d_call: -
clone_size: -
j_call: TRBJ1-1
v_call: TRBV7-2
cdr3_nt: TGTGCCAGCAGCTTAGAGGGGTGGTACACTGAAGCTTTCTTT
cdr3_aa: CASSLEGWYTEAFF

d_call: -
clone_size: few
j_call: TRBJ1-5
v_call: TRBV5-1
cdr3_nt: TGCGCCAGCAGCGCAGGTCCTCGGGATCTGGGACAGCCCCAGCATTTT
cdr3_aa: CASSAGPRDLGQPQHF

d_call: -
clone_size: many
j_call: TRBJ2-4
v_call: TRBV11-2
cdr3_nt: TGTGCCAGCAGCCTACGGGGGTTAGCCAAAAACATTCAGTACTTC
cdr3_aa: CASSLRGLAKNIQYF

d_call: TRBD1
clone_size: -
j_call: TRBJ2-2
v_call: TRBV6-5
cdr3_nt: TGTGCCAGCAGTTATGGCAGGGGGCCGGCCACCGGGGAGCTGTTTTTT
cdr3_aa: CASSYGRGPATGELFF

d_call: -
clone_size: -
j_call: TRBJ2-3
v_call: TRBV5-1
cdr3_nt: TGCGCCAGCAGCGCGCCGGGTGCAGATACGCAGTATTTT
cdr3_aa: CASSAPGADTQYF